Presented here are 27 T cell receptor beta chains from one specimen sequenced in a study of liver allograft versus peripheral blood T cells. As for the study in general: Hepatic allograft T cell receptor repertoires were evaluated relative to those present in recipients' peripheral blood.

Using its own MiXCR run on the reads, TCRdb lists one record per CDR3 protein. The sample yields approximately 6,600 distinct CDR3 sequences, 17% seen once. These receptors were obtained from a human patient who had a liver transplant. T cells may partly derive from the graft donor.

This clonotype is termed medium-sized. In nucleotides, the CDR3 is TGTGCCACCACAAGGACAGGACTTTATGGCTACACCTTC. Its protein is CATTRTGLYGYTF. The V gene is TRBV6-5, the J gene TRBJ1-2; 7 bases are a match to TRBD1. The junction had 10 bases not matched to a gene; V was cut back by 10 bases and J by 5 bases. Germline V lookup: CDR1 MNHEY, CDR2 SVGAGI. The CDR3 totals 13 residues.

This clonotype was seen at least ten times. The J gene is TRBJ2-7, the V gene TRBV6-5, with D tentatively TRBD2 (5 bases). V was cut by 2 bases and J by 2 bases, with 10 bases left in between. The CDR3 is made up of 14 amino acids. The germline gives CDR1 MNHEY, CDR2 SVGAGI. The CDR3 DNA sequence: TGTGCCAGCAGTTACGCCGGGATTACCTACGAGCAGTACTTC. Translation: CASSYAGITYEQYF.

Relative to its sample, this clonotype is medium-sized. The rearrangement links TRBV10-3 to TRBJ1-6; D gene unclear. Trimming removed 0 bases from V and 8 bases from J, with 5 bases in between. The CDR3 spans 13 residues. Germline V gene lookup returns CDR1 ENHRY and CDR2 SYGVKD. Here the CDR3 DNA reads TGTGCCATCAGTGAGTCCGGGGATTCACCCCTCCACTTT. Translation gives CAISESGDSPLHF.

This clonotype was observed a handful of times. CDR3 residues: CASSLGLAGGWTETQYF. Here the CDR3 DNA reads TGTGCCAGCAGCTTAGGGCTAGCGGGGGGCTGGACGGAGACCCAGTACTTC. V and J are TRBV7-9 and TRBJ2-5; TRBD2 matches at 11 bases. The ends lost 1 base at V and 5 bases at J; junction bases unmatched: 9. Germline lookup yields CDR1 SEHNR and CDR2 FQNEAQ (reference sequence). CDR3 length: 17 amino acids. The variable domain in full, completed from reference TRBV7-9 and TRBJ2-5, reads DTGVSQNPRHKITKRGQNVTFRCDPISEHNRLYWYRQTLGQGPEFLTYFQNEAQLEKSRLLSDRFSAERPKGSFSTLEIQRTEQGDSAMYLCASSLGLAGGWTETQYFGPGTRLLVL.

Concerning this clonotype itself: Germline is not matched at one junction end, which may reflect a read error. The chain combines TRBV14 with TRBJ1-2; the D is unclear. The germline V gene has CDR1 SGHDN and CDR2 FVKESK. CDR3 length equals 11 residues. The CDR3 DNA follows: TGTGCCAGCAGCCAGGAGCTTAAGAAGTTCTTC. Encoded protein: CASSQELKKFF.

In its sample, this clonotype ranks as medium-sized. This chain links TRBV29-1 with TRBJ2-1; TRBD2 aligns across 8 bases. This CDR3 contains 18 residues. Unmatched junction bases numbered 17, after V lost 1 base and J lost 6 bases. Per germline, CDR1 SQVTM and CDR2 ANQGSEA. CDR3 nucleotides: TGCAGCGTTGAAGGACCTAAACGGGGCGGGAGGACAGTCAATGAGCAGTTCTTC. It is translated as CSVEGPKRGGRTVNEQFF.

Only a few counts were recorded for this clonotype. This rearrangement joins TRBV20-1 to TRBJ2-3; no reliable D call. Germline loops: CDR1 DFQATT, CDR2 SNEGSKA (reference sequence). This CDR3 region has 17 residues. Trimming shortened V by 1 base and J by 0 bases, and 17 bases separated the two germline ends. The CDR3 DNA reads as TGCAGTGCTAGAGGATGGTCTATAGGGATTAGCACAGATACGCAGTATTTT. It is translated as CSARGWSIGISTDTQYF.

The chain is built from TRBV5-4 and TRBJ2-3; 14 positions agree with TRBD2. The CDR3 runs to 17 residues. V gave up 5 bases and J gave up 0 bases; unmatched junction bases: 5. Germline values: CDR1 SGHNT, CDR2 YYREEE (reference sequence). CDR3 nucleotide sequence: TGTGCCAGCAGTAAGGGACTAGCGGGGGTTAGCACAGATACGCAGTATTTT. Its protein is CASSKGLAGVSTDTQYF. Combining the CDR3 with reference TRBV5-4 and TRBJ2-3 gives the whole variable domain ETGVTQSPTHLIKTRGQQVTLRCSSQSGHNTVSWYQQALGQGPQFIFQYYREEENGRGNFPPRFSGLQFPNYSSELNVNALELDDSALYLCASSKGLAGVSTDTQYFGPGTRLTVL.

The rearrangement joins TRBV7-3 to TRBJ2-3, with D perhaps TRBD1 or TRBD2 (6 bases each). The V and J ends lost 2 bases and 0 bases respectively, with 18 bases between them. Germline values: CDR1 SGHTA, CDR2 FQGTGA. There are 18 residues in the CDR3. The CDR3 reads CASSLPQGGGGSTDTQYF. CDR3 coding DNA: TGTGCCAGCAGCTTACCACAGGGAGGAGGGGGTAGCACAGATACGCAGTATTTT. Drawing the rest from reference TRBV7-3 and TRBJ2-3, the complete variable domain is GAGVSQTPSNKVTEKGKYVELRCDPISGHTALYWYRQSLGQGPEFLIYFQGTGAADDSGLPNDRFFAVRPEGSVSTLKIQRTERGDSAVYLCASSLPQGGGGSTDTQYFGPGTRLTVL.

This clonotype is judged medium-sized. The DNA of the CDR3 is TGTGCCAGTAGCTCAATGGTGGCCCTAGCCAAAAACATTCAGTACTTC. It yields the protein CASSSMVALAKNIQYF. The chain links TRBV19 to TRBJ2-4; D gene uncertain. The V gene lost 6 bases and the J gene lost 0 bases, with 15 bases spanning the gap. The CDR3 is made up of 16 amino acids. CDR1 and CDR2 from the germline V gene are LNHDA and SQIVND (reference sequence).

By frequency in the sample, this clonotype is medium-sized (0.01 to 0.1%). The rearrangement joins TRBV19 to TRBJ1-2; D gene unclear. The ends were cut back, 8 bases at V and 3 bases at J, with 7 bases in the middle. The germline CDR1 and CDR2 sequences are LNHDA and SQIVND (reference sequence). The CDR3 is 11 residues long. CDR3 DNA: TGTGCCAGTTCGGCACACTATGGCTACACCTTC. It encodes CASSAHYGYTF.

This clonotype was counted a few times. This sequence joins TRBV9 and TRBJ1-2, with D possibly TRBD1 on 5 matching bases. The germline V gene encodes CDR1 SGDLS and CDR2 YYNGEE. The V end lost 4 bases, the J end lost 4 bases, and 17 bases lay between the germline ends. The CDR3 is 15 amino acids. In DNA form, the CDR3 reads TGTGCCAGCAGCCCCGCGTCCCCAAGGGGCTATGGCTACACCTTC. Its translation is CASSPASPRGYGYTF.

This clonotype has just a few counts. The chain combines TRBV5-4 with TRBJ2-3; TRBD2 agrees at 16 bases. This CDR3 comprises 19 residues. CDR1 and CDR2 (germline): SGHNT, YYREEE (reference sequence). The junction had 6 bases not matched to a gene; V was cut back by 0 bases and J by 2 bases. The CDR3 loop reads CASSLGGTSGGADTDTQYF. The CDR3 DNA reads TGTGCCAGCAGCTTGGGGGGGACTAGCGGGGGGGCTGACACAGATACGCAGTATTTT.

The chain employs TRBV25-1 and TRBJ1-6, with D unclear. The CDR3 loop spans 13 amino acids. From germline, CDR1 is MGHDK and CDR2 SYGVNS. Between the trimmed V and J ends, which lost 6 bases and 4 bases, there was a span of 7 bases. CDR3 sequence reads: CASSGQYNSPLHF. The DNA of the CDR3 is TGTGCCAGCAGCGGTCAGTATAATTCACCCCTCCACTTT.

The genes are TRBV2 and TRBJ2-2; 7 bases align to TRBD2. CDR3 size: 14 residues. V lost 6 bases and J lost 4; bases outside the gene matches: 5. Germline V gene lookup returns CDR1 SNHLY and CDR2 FYNNEI. CDR3 coding DNA: TGTGCCAGCAGCGGATGGGGGGGCACCGGGGAGCTGTTTTTT. Translating it yields CASSGWGGTGELFF.

The chain links TRBV11-2 to TRBJ1-3; D gene uncertain. V lost 8 bases and J lost 3, with 14 bases in between. The CDR3 length is 14 residues. Germline values: CDR1 SGHAT, CDR2 FQNNGV. The DNA of the CDR3 is TGTGCCAGCGGCTCCACTAAGGGTGGAAACACCATATATTTT. Translated, it gives CASGSTKGGNTIYF.

This clonotype ranks as medium-sized. The CDR3 sequence is CASSSGQGGETQYF. The CDR3 bases are TGTGCCAGCTCATCAGGACAGGGCGGGGAGACCCAGTACTTC. This chain joins TRBV18 and TRBJ2-5; 8 bases agree with TRBD1. CDR3 length equals 14 residues. V was pared by 5 bases and J by 5 bases, with 7 bases of the junction left unmatched. CDR1 is KGHSH, CDR2 LQKENI, per germline.

By proportion, this clonotype is medium-sized (0.01 to 0.1%). The V and J genes are TRBV5-6 and TRBJ2-1, with D perhaps TRBD1 (5 bases). This CDR3 spans 15 amino acids. V was clipped by 0 bases and J by 4 bases, with 11 bases between them. Germline CDR1 is SGHDT and CDR2 is YYEEEE. CDR3 sequence reads: CASSLEGKGYNEQFF. The CDR3 DNA reads as TGTGCCAGCAGCTTGGAGGGGAAGGGGTACAATGAGCAGTTCTTC.

This clonotype is labeled medium-sized. The V call is TRBV19, the J call TRBJ1-2; D perhaps matches TRBD1 (5 bases). The CDR3 has 13 residues. Germline loops: CDR1 LNHDA, CDR2 SQIVND (reference sequence). V lost 7 bases and J lost 4, with 13 bases in between. The CDR3 nucleotides are TGTGCCAGTACCCAGCAGGGAACCTATGGCTACACCTTC. Translated, it gives CASTQQGTYGYTF.

This clonotype is medium-sized in the sample. The rearrangement joins TRBV6-1 to TRBJ2-7; the D gene is possibly TRBD1 (5 bases). This CDR3 is built from 12 residues. Trimming cost V 8 bases and J 4 bases, with 12 bases left between them. Germline V gene sequence: CDR1 MNHNS, CDR2 SASEGT. The CDR3 here is CASPADTYEQYF. CDR3 bases: TGTGCCAGCCCGGCGGACACTTACGAGCAGTACTTC.

This clonotype has only a few counts. V gene TRBV5-1 combines with J gene TRBJ2-1; tentatively, D is TRBD2 (5 bases). V lost 0 bases and J 4 bases, leaving 11 bases between the germline ends. The CDR3 extends over 15 amino acids. Germline CDR1 is SGHRS and CDR2 is YFSETQ. The chain's CDR3 is CASSLGAENYNEQFF. The CDR3 DNA is TGCGCCAGCAGCTTGGGAGCGGAGAATTACAATGAGCAGTTCTTC.

The sample holds a few counts of this clonotype. In nucleotides, the CDR3 is TGTGCCAGCAGTTACTTCAGGACCCAAGAGACCCAGTACTTC. Translation gives CASSYFRTQETQYF. This chain connects TRBV6-5 to TRBJ2-5, with D uncertain. Germline V gives CDR1 MNHEY, CDR2 SVGAGI. The CDR3 consists of 14 residues. Trimming cost V 1 base and J 1 base, with 7 bases left between them.

Of note for this clonotype: At one boundary the junction diverges from the germline segment, which might be a read error. The chain has TRBV20-1 and TRBJ2-3; D gene uncertain. There are 12 residues in the CDR3. Looked up from germline, CDR1 is DFQATT and CDR2 is SNEGSKA (reference sequence). The CDR3 reads CSASLSKDTQYF. The CDR3 nucleotides read TGCAGTGCTTCCCTGAGCAAAGATACGCAGTATTTT.

The chain recombines TRBV11-2 with TRBJ1-1; D unresolved. The germline V gene has CDR1 SGHAT and CDR2 FQNNGV. Trimming stripped 5 bases from V and 3 bases from J, with 16 bases between. The length of the CDR3 is 15 residues. CDR3 DNA sequence: TGTGCCAGCAGCGGCGGGCGGGGTAGGTACACTGAAGCTTTCTTT. Its protein is CASSGGRGRYTEAFF.

The chain combines TRBV25-1 with TRBJ1-1; D not certain. The CDR3 contains 13 residues. Germline V gene sequence: CDR1 MGHDK, CDR2 SYGVNS. Trimming removed 4 bases from V and 2 bases from J, with 8 bases in between. CDR3 residues: CASSGTANTEAFF. DNA of the CDR3: TGTGCCAGCAGTGGTACAGCAAACACTGAAGCTTTCTTT.

As concerns this clonotype: The junction departs from germline at one end; a sequencing error may be responsible. In DNA form, the CDR3 reads TGCAGTGCTAGAGCCGGGACAGGGCGAGTGGCGATTCCTGACGCTTTCTTT. Its translation is CSARAGTGRVAIPDAFF. The chain has TRBV20-1 and TRBJ1-1; the match to TRBD1 covers 9 bases. Germline lookup yields CDR1 DFQATT and CDR2 SNEGSKA (reference sequence). This CDR3 contains 17 residues.

This clonotype was picked up a small number of times. The chain joins TRBV5-6 to TRBJ2-5, with TRBD2 identical over 7 bases. With V trimmed by 1 base and J by 2 bases, 5 bases remained unmatched. Germline V gene sequence: CDR1 SGHDT, CDR2 YYEEEE. The CDR3 length is 15 residues. CDR3 amino acids: CASSLLPSGQETQYF. For the CDR3, the DNA is TGTGCCAGCAGCTTGTTGCCTAGCGGACAAGAGACCCAGTACTTC.